This T cell receptor (beta chain) was retrieved from a study of cytomegalovirus exposure and HLA in healthy donors. In the PCR, 60 Vbeta and 13 Jbeta primers were used. Clones were sequenced by immunoSEQ multiplex PCR, and TCRdb holds only the in-frame ones, with some missing. The sample has 55,000 to 75,000 clones, around 87% seen once. This clone has more than one count but fewer than ten. Antigen specificity is unknown. Study findings and constraints: One variant, a missense change in DCLRE1C, was linked in a later analysis to TCR beta V- and J-gene trimming. According to a later analysis, most TCR beta chains associated with CMV appeared HLA-restricted. According to reports, the classifier identified cytomegalovirus status with high specificity and sensitivity.

CDR3 length equals 16 residues. With V trimmed by 1 base and J by 1 base, 5 bases remained unmatched. Germline V CDR1 and CDR2: SNHLY, FYNNEI. The chain combines TRBV2 with TRBJ2-3; 7 bases are a match to TRBD2. Sequences were obtained from PBMCs. This clonotype was sampled from a man aged 18 to 29 in good health and CMV-seronegative. The CDR3 is CASSEGSGARTDTQYF. CDR3 sequence (DNA): TGTGCCAGCAGTGAAGGGAGCGGGGCCCGCACAGATACGCAGTATTTT.